This TCR beta chain was captured in a study of shared clonotypes between healthy human individuals. The CDR3 runs 16 residues. Trimming removed 5 bases at V and 0 bases at J, with 14 bases between. Germline-derived CDR1 and CDR2 are LNHDA and SQIVND (reference sequence). General study findings and limits: Researchers found naive subsets generally carried larger estimated richness than memory subsets.

As for this clone: Antigen: not known.

In the original processing: ImmunoSEQ gave junction-only sequences without quality scores, so filtering differed. Only in-frame clones appear in the TCRdb table, and some are missing; sequencing was by immunoSEQ multiplex PCR. D and trimming come from the DNA, and the V and J calls and clone size come from that table. The data hold 2,500,000 or so clones, with more than 90% observed a single time. The material sequenced was naive CD4+ T cells sorted from blood. Subset in this sample: CD45RA+ positively selected. The chain carries TRBV19 and TRBJ2-4; a weak D match, TRBD2 (5 bases). The receptor was isolated from a man in his late teens or twenties in good health. The CDR3: CASSQPGNLAKNIQYF. Here the CDR3 DNA reads TGTGCCAGTAGTCAACCGGGGAACCTAGCCAAAAACATTCAGTACTTC. Full variable domain (remainder filled in from reference TRBV19 and TRBJ2-4): DGGITQSPKYLFRKEGQNVTLSCEQNLNHDAMYWYRQDPGQGLRLIYYSQIVNDFQKGDIAEGYSVSREKKESFPLTVTSAQKNPTAFYLCASSQPGNLAKNIQYFGAGTRLSVL.